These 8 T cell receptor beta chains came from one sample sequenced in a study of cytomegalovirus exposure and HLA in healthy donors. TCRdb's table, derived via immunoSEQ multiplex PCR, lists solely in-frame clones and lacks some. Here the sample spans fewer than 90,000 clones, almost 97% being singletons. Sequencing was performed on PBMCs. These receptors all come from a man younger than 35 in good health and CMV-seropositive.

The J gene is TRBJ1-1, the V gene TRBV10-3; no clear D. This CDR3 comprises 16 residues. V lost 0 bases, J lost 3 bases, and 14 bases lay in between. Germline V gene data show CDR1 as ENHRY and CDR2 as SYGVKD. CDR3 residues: CAISESRVGEDTEAFF. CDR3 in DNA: TGTGCCATCAGTGAGTCGAGAGTAGGCGAGGACACTGAAGCTTTCTTT.

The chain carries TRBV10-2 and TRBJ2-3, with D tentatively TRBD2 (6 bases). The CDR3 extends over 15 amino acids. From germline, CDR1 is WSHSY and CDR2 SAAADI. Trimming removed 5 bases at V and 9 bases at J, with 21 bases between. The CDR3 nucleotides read TGCGCCAGCAGTCCTTCGGGGAGTTGGCGGGGCACGCAGTATTTT. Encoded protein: CASSPSGSWRGTQYF.

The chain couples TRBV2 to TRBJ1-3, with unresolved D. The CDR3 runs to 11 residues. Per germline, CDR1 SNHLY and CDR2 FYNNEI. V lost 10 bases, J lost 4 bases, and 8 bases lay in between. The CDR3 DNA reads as TGTGCCACCTTTATAGGAAACACCATATATTTT. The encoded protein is CATFIGNTIYF.

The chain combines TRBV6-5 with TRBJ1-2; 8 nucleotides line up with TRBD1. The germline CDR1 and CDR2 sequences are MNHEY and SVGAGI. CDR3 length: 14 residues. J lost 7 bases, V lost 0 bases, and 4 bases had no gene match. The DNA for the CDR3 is TGTGCCAGCAGTTACTCAACAGGGGGTAGTGGCTACACCTTC. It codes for CASSYSTGGSGYTF.

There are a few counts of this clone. Written as DNA, the CDR3 is TGTGCCATCAGGGGGAGTAGCGGGGAGCTGTTTTTT. Translated: CAIRGSSGELFF. The chain couples TRBV10-3 to TRBJ2-2, with TRBD2 as a possible D gene (5 bases). The CDR3 covers 12 residues. Germline V gene lookup returns CDR1 ENHRY and CDR2 SYGVKD. Trimming took off 6 bases at V and 7 bases at J, with 9 bases between the two ends.

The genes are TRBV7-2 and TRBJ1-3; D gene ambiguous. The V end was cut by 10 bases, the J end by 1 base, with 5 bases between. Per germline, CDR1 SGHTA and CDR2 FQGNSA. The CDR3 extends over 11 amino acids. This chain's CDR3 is CATTSGNTIYF. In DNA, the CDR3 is TGTGCCACCACATCTGGAAACACCATATATTTT.

Written as DNA, the CDR3 is TGTGCCTGGAGTGTTTACAGGAACACTGAAGCTTTCTTT. Encoded protein: CAWSVYRNTEAFF. The gene calls are TRBV30 and TRBJ1-1; D not certain. The CDR3 consists of 13 residues. Trimming removed 0 bases at V and 1 base at J, with 6 bases between. Germline V gives CDR1 GTSNPN, CDR2 SVGIG (reference sequence).

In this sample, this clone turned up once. The CDR3 is CASSLGLSYEQYF. The DNA of the CDR3 is TGTGCCAGCAGCTTAGGCCTAAGCTACGAGCAGTACTTC. The gene calls are TRBV13 and TRBJ2-7; no definite D call. The CDR3 runs 13 residues. Trimming shortened V by 0 bases and J by 3 bases, and 6 bases separated the two germline ends. Germline-derived CDR1 and CDR2 are PRHDT and FYEKMQ (reference sequence).